The entry that follows covers one TCR beta chain sequence. Its cognate antigen has yet to be identified. Qualities for individual bases were not recorded, and no much larger clone is one base off. Each PCR received spiked-in synthetic TCR analog templates so that absolute template abundance could be estimated from read counts. Using the immunoSEQ assay, TCRbeta CDR3 regions were amplified from genomic DNA with bias-controlled V and J gene primers. Sequencing of rearranged TCRbeta segments was done at approximately 20X coverage. Per the original workflow: Clustering was used to correct sequencing errors, and CDR3s were annotated against IMGT to assign V, D and J genes. Downstream analyses used only productive TCRbeta rearrangements, leaving out any out-of-frame or stop-codon sequences. Clonality was computed as one minus Shannon entropy normalized by the log of the number of unique productive sequences. Clones differing between time points or between blood and tumor were identified using Fisher's exact test with Benjamini-Hochberg correction, with an adjusted p below 0.01 applied as the threshold. TCRdb took this table from immuneACCESS and kept in-frame rearrangements with V and J called. Such tables lack part of the clones; where checked against another copy, unresolved V genes explain under half of the gap, and the rest is unexplained. V, J and clone size are those of that table, while D and trimming were read from the DNA. The sample includes tens of thousands of clones, with around nine tenths observed a single time. The ten largest clones represent about 11% of the sample.

This specimen's time point label, interpreted: peripheral blood 6 weeks after treatment start. The cohort included some 30 patients with locally advanced or metastatic urothelial carcinoma who were treated at Memorial Sloan Kettering on a trial protocol. Peripheral blood mononuclear cells were collected from each patient pretreatment and during treatment, giving between 1 and 8 total time points per patient. The Qiagen DNeasy Blood extraction kit was used to purify genomic DNA from total PBMCs and from tumor samples. PBMCs were collected pretreatment and during treatment and were isolated and stored as previously described. The entry originates in a study of PD-L1 blockade in urothelial cancer (dated by TCRdb to about 2017). Concerning the study at large: All patients started therapy in about 2014 and received atezolizumab 1,200 mg intravenously every 3 weeks. About 90% of the 29 patients were males with bladder-origin urothelial cancer, and about 65% of the roughly 30 reported a prior smoking history. Patients had an ECOG performance status of 0 or 1 and had received between 0 and 3 prior chemotherapy regimens. Blood samples were analyzed at 3 weeks after treatment start (second dose) and at 6 weeks after treatment start. Blood samples gave a median of about 140,000 T cells and some 83,000 unique TCRs, with a median clonality of 0.080. The study, an exploratory multi-omic analysis, examined somatic, immune and clinical correlates of response to PD-L1 blockade with atezolizumab in urothelial cancer. Pretreatment tumor samples and matched peripheral blood, collected serially before and after atezolizumab treatment, underwent TCR sequencing. Durable clinical benefit was defined as a progression-free survival longer than 6 months, and TCR features were additionally tested against progression-free survival and overall survival. In the same patients who had TCR sequencing, pretreatment tumors also underwent whole exome sequencing and RNA sequencing. Durable clinical benefit was achieved by nine patients and was not achieved by 20 patients. Pretreatment blood TCR-seq was available for 30 or so patients, at least one posttreatment blood collection was obtained for 25 or so patients, and tumor TCR-seq was available for 25 or so patients. The paper's findings and limits, for the study overall: Because of the small sample size (n ≈ 27) and the many exploratory analyses performed, the results are intended to be regarded as hypothesis-generating. Improved progression-free and overall survival was associated with having pretreatment peripheral blood TCR clonality below the median. Greater expansion of tumor-associated TCR clones in peripheral blood 3 weeks after the start of treatment was observed in patients with durable benefit (n of about 20, p = 0.022).

Sequencing used PBMCs, obtained around atezolizumab (anti-PD-L1) treatment. The TCR sequence derives from a woman in her fifties or sixties with urothelial cancer.

The CDR3 is CASSFPRQGFEQYF. Here is the DNA: TGTGCCAGCAGCTTCCCGCGACAGGGGTTCGAGCAGTACTTC. This chain is built from TRBV5-5 and TRBJ2-7; TRBD1 agrees with 8 junctional bases. Trimming removed 2 bases from V and 6 bases from J; the gene matches leave 7 bases unexplained. The germline V gene (reference sequence) yields SGHKS for CDR1 and YYEKEE for CDR2. Reading from cysteine to phenylalanine, the CDR3 counts 14 amino acids. Kept here is only the CDR3 DNA, which spans 42 bases and is read in frame from base 1.